A single sample is the source of the 23 T cell receptor beta chains below, sequenced in a study of blood T cell repertoires in COVID-19 (TCRdb year 2020). The library relied on the immunoSEQ multiplex PCR assay. This immuneACCESS table, as held by TCRdb, lists in-frame sequences with V and J called but not all clones. Of the missing ones, under half trace to an unresolved V gene in checked studies; the others have no known cause. The sample table contains 150,000 to 200,000 clones; only one count was recorded for approximately 95% of them. The ten biggest clones cover roughly 5% of the sample. Sequencing was carried out using peripheral blood. These receptors all come from a woman in her fifties or sixties with acute or convalescent COVID-19.

To note about this clone: A read error may account for a junction end that differs from germline. The chain is built from TRBV2 and TRBJ2-1; 8 nucleotides line up with TRBD1. Looked up from germline, CDR1 is SNHLY and CDR2 is FYNNEI. CDR3 size: 11 residues. The CDR3 region has the DNA TGTGCCAGCAGTGTTGACAGGGGTTCACTCTTC. It translates to CASSVDRGSLF.

The chain uses TRBV5-1 and TRBJ2-2; weak D call: TRBD1 (5 bases). This CDR3 is built from 15 residues. The V end was cut by 3 bases, the J end by 0 bases, with 9 bases between. Germline CDR1 and CDR2: SGHRS and YFSETQ. This chain's CDR3 is CASSSPGTNTGELFF. DNA of the CDR3: TGCGCCAGCAGCTCCCCAGGGACGAACACCGGGGAGCTGTTTTTT.

The CDR3 reads CSVQIYVGEQYF. The DNA for the CDR3 is TGCAGCGTTCAAATCTACGTCGGCGAGCAGTACTTC. V is TRBV29-1 and J is TRBJ2-7; the D is unclear. Germline CDR1 is SQVTM and CDR2 is ANQGSEA. The V gene lost 5 bases and the J gene lost 6 bases, with 14 bases spanning the gap. The CDR3 runs to 12 residues.

The V gene is TRBV29-1, the J gene TRBJ2-7; a weak D match, TRBD2 (5 bases). Looked up from germline, CDR1 is SQVTM and CDR2 is ANQGSEA. Trimming took 7 bases from V and 4 from J, leaving 11 bases between them. CDR3 length: 11 amino acids. Here the CDR3 DNA reads TGCAGCGCCCAGAGGGCATACGAGCAGTACTTC. It specifies CSAQRAYEQYF.

The chain joins TRBV10-3 to TRBJ1-2, with TRBD1 identical over 9 bases. The ends lost 4 bases at V and 7 bases at J; junction bases unmatched: 4. The CDR3 contains 13 residues. CDR1 is ENHRY and CDR2 is SYGVKD in the germline V gene. In DNA, the CDR3 is TGTGCCATCAGTGTTACGGGACAGGGTGGCTACACCTTC. As protein: CAISVTGQGGYTF.

The chain recombines TRBV27 with TRBJ1-2, with a tentative D call TRBD1 (5 bases). Trimming cost V 7 bases and J 6 bases, with 27 bases left between them. Germline CDR1 reads MNHEY; CDR2 reads SMNVEV (reference sequence). CDR3 size: 17 residues. CDR3 residues: CASNRYSNRPTFDGYTF. The CDR3 DNA reads TGTGCCAGCAATCGGTATTCCAACAGGCCTACCTTCGATGGCTACACCTTC.

The genes are TRBV2 and TRBJ2-7; 8 nucleotides align to TRBD1. The CDR3 covers 18 residues. J lost 3 bases, V lost 2 bases, and 15 bases had no gene match. The germline V gene has CDR1 SNHLY and CDR2 FYNNEI. CDR3 DNA sequence: TGTGCCAGCAGTGAATCGGGGACAGGCCGACGACTTTTCTACGAGCAGTACTTC. It specifies CASSESGTGRRLFYEQYF.

This rearrangement joins TRBV4-2 to TRBJ1-5, with D perhaps matching TRBD1 (5 bases). The CDR3 is 15 amino acids. Germline values: CDR1 LGHNA, CDR2 YNFKEQ. With 0 bases removed from V and 8 bases from J, the gap between germline ends came to 14 bases. The CDR3 sequence is CASSQDLGHPKPQHF. In nucleotides, the CDR3 is TGTGCCAGCAGCCAAGATCTCGGACACCCAAAGCCCCAGCATTTT.

This clone was seen more than once but under ten times. This chain uses TRBV2 with TRBJ1-3; 7 bases line up with TRBD1. The CDR3 spans 14 residues. Germline CDR1 SNHLY, CDR2 FYNNEI. Trimming removed 5 bases from V and 3 bases from J; junction bases left unmatched: 4. The CDR3 here is CASSTTGDGNTIYF. The CDR3 DNA reads as TGTGCCAGCAGTACCACAGGGGATGGAAACACCATATATTTT.

The chain joins TRBV7-9 to TRBJ1-1; 7 nucleotides line up with TRBD1. From germline, CDR1 is SEHNR and CDR2 FQNEAQ (reference sequence). V shed 5 bases, J shed 3 bases, and the junction held 9 bases outside the gene matches. CDR3 length: 15 residues. The CDR3 DNA sequence: TGTGCCAGCAGCATGACAGGGTTCCCCTACACTGAAGCTTTCTTT. It encodes CASSMTGFPYTEAFF. The full variable domain, with the rest looked up from reference TRBV7-9 and TRBJ1-1, is DTGVSQNPRHKITKRGQNVTFRCDPISEHNRLYWYRQTLGQGPEFLTYFQNEAQLEKSRLLSDRFSAERPKGSFSTLEIQRTEQGDSAMYLCASSMTGFPYTEAFFGQGTRLTVV.

The chain combines TRBV2 with TRBJ2-1; TRBD2 matches 8 bases. The CDR3 contains 18 residues. The V segment lost 6 bases and the J segment 0 bases; nucleotides outside the gene matches: 13. Germline loops: CDR1 SNHLY, CDR2 FYNNEI. CDR3 coding DNA: TGTGCCAGCAGCACGGATAAGGCGGGGGGCTACTCCTACAATGAGCAGTTCTTC. This codes for CASSTDKAGGYSYNEQFF.

This chain uses TRBV29-1 with TRBJ2-2; D unresolved. CDR3 size: 14 residues. CDR1 is SQVTM and CDR2 is ANQGSEA in the germline V gene. Trimming removed 4 bases at V and 3 bases at J, with 12 bases between. Written as DNA, the CDR3 is TGCAGCGTTGGGTACCCGTCGGACACCGGGGAGCTGTTTTTT. This codes for CSVGYPSDTGELFF.

The chain combines TRBV12-1 with TRBJ2-1; no DNA check was done on the table's D call, TRBD2. TRBV12-1 is a documented pseudogene. This CDR3 is 12 amino acids long. The CDR3 reads CASSFDGDEQFF. The CDR3 DNA is TGTGCCAGCAGCTTTGACGGTGATGAGCAGTTCTTC.

This chain connects TRBV10-3 to TRBJ1-3, with D unclear. This CDR3 region has 13 residues. Trimming left V 10 bases short and J 1 base short, with 11 bases between. CDR1 and CDR2 (germline): ENHRY, SYGVKD. This chain's CDR3 is CASKTGSGNTIYF. CDR3 sequence (DNA): TGTGCCAGCAAAACGGGTTCTGGAAACACCATATATTTT.

The CDR3 reads CATSDWEGSEQYF. CDR3 coding DNA: TGTGCCACCAGTGATTGGGAGGGAAGCGAGCAGTACTTC. This chain uses TRBV24-1 with TRBJ2-7, with TRBD2 matching over 7 bases. The CDR3 has 13 amino acids. The germline CDR1 and CDR2 sequences are KGHDR and SFDVKD. J gave up 6 bases and V 2 bases, and 3 bases lay outside the gene matches.

The V and J genes are TRBV12-3 or TRBV12-4 and TRBJ1-1; TRBD1 aligns across 9 bases. V gave up 6 bases and J gave up 8 bases; unmatched junction bases: 7. The CDR3 covers 13 residues. CDR3 nucleotides: TGTGCCAGCAGACTGGACAGGGGACTAGAAGCTTTCTTT. Translating gives CASRLDRGLEAFF.

The V call is TRBV4-3, the J call TRBJ2-1; weak D call: TRBD2 (5 bases). The V end lost 4 bases, the J end lost 3 bases, and 13 bases lay between the germline ends. The germline gives CDR1 LGHNA, CDR2 YSLEER. The CDR3 extends over 15 amino acids. CDR3: CASSRVERIYNEQFF. CDR3 in DNA: TGCGCCAGCAGCCGAGTGGAGCGGATCTACAATGAGCAGTTCTTC.

V is TRBV4-1 and J is TRBJ2-1; weak D call: TRBD2 (6 bases). In germline, CDR1 is MGHRA, CDR2 YSYEKL. The V end was cut by 4 bases, the J end by 5 bases, with 18 bases between. This CDR3 is 16 amino acids long. For the CDR3, the DNA is TGCGCCAGCAGCCCCCAGGACACCCGGGGGAACAATGAGCAGTTCTTC. The encoded protein is CASSPQDTRGNNEQFF.

The chain combines TRBV18 with TRBJ2-2; D is unclear. V lost 5 bases to trimming and J lost 0 bases, with 4 bases between them. This CDR3 contains 13 residues. Per germline, CDR1 KGHSH and CDR2 LQKENI. DNA of the CDR3: TGTGCCAGCTCAGAGACGAACACCGGGGAGCTGTTTTTT. This translates into CASSETNTGELFF.

J is TRBJ2-2 and V is TRBV18; D unclear. CDR3 length: 15 amino acids. Trimming removed 3 bases at V and 4 bases at J, with 12 bases between. The V gene's germline CDR1 is KGHSH and CDR2 LQKENI. The CDR3 nucleotides read TGTGCCAGCTCACCTCAATCTAGTCTCACCGGGGAGCTGTTTTTT. It yields the protein CASSPQSSLTGELFF.

The V gene is TRBV19, the J gene TRBJ2-2; D remains unclear. Germline CDR1 reads LNHDA; CDR2 reads SQIVND (reference sequence). The CDR3 spans 13 residues. Between the trimmed V and J ends, which lost 6 bases and 5 bases, there was a span of 10 bases. As DNA, the CDR3 is TGTGCCAGTAGGACAACTGGGACCGGGGAGCTGTTTTTT. Translated, it gives CASRTTGTGELFF.

J is TRBJ1-2 and V is TRBV2; D gene unclear. Per germline, CDR1 SNHLY and CDR2 FYNNEI. Trimming cost V 4 bases and J 5 bases, with 11 bases left between them. CDR3 length equals 13 residues. The CDR3 loop reads CASSVAVLYGYTF. The CDR3 nucleotides are TGTGCCAGCAGTGTGGCGGTCCTATATGGCTACACCTTC.

This chain connects TRBV2 to TRBJ2-5; the match to TRBD1 covers 7 bases. This CDR3 spans 14 amino acids. CDR1 and CDR2 from the germline V gene are SNHLY and FYNNEI. The V gene end was trimmed by 6 bases and the J gene end by 2 bases; junction bases not matched to a gene: 6. CDR3 sequence: CASRPTGLQETQYF. For the CDR3, the DNA is TGTGCCAGCAGACCGACAGGGCTTCAAGAGACCCAGTACTTC.